This T cell receptor (beta chain) appears in the sequencing data of a study of shared T cell receptors in the human thymus (dated by TCRdb to the early 2020s). For context, the study as a whole: The study examined how self-reactive, shared T-cell receptor alpha chains are generated in the human thymus.

For this chain, trimming is 4 bases at the V end and 5 bases at the J end, and the number of junction bases without a gene match is 11. The CDR3 runs 16 residues from the cysteine to the phenylalanine. Here the CDR3 DNA is all that survives: 48 bases in frame from base 1. CDR1 is given as SGHDT and CDR2 as YYEEEE, both from the germline V gene. The library was built by means of the immunoSEQ multiplex PCR assay. TCRdb obtained this table from immuneACCESS and retained in-frame rearrangements with V and J assigned. These tables miss some clones; where compared with another copy, unresolved V genes account for less than half of the shortfall, and the remainder is unexplained. This sample comprises 640,000 or so clones, around 87% of them detected only once. 0.009% to 0.0095% of the sample is taken by the ten largest. For this clone: This clone's antigen is unknown. Base qualities are not at hand, and no much larger clone is one base apart.

This sample was shared with a second study, whose subject was human thymus T cells. As that second paper reports: Immunologically healthy infants undergoing open corrective cardiac surgery for congenital heart defects in Finland were used as donors. Thymus tissue was collected as surgical resects that were removed during corrective cardiac surgery. V and J gene segment usage appeared biased in both thymic and peripheral blood repertoires. Highly overlapping thymic TCR repertoires among unrelated individuals were reported in the related research. The study characterized TCR alpha and beta repertoires from about 8 infant thymus samples and a few related peripheral blood samples. Donor ages ranged from roughly 7 to 250 days, and the cohort comprised 5 to 7 male and a couple of female infants. After being mechanically released from the tissue, thymocytes were kept at -70 degrees C in pellets of about 8.5-32 million cells. Genomic DNA was extracted from frozen cell pellets with a QIAsymphony instrument. The immunoSEQ multiplex PCR assay was used to amplify the TCRB and TCRAD loci from a standardized quantity of quality-controlled genomic DNA. The amplicons covered the V(D)J region and were long enough to include the CDR3 and to identify the V and J genes. The amplicons were sequenced on an Illumina platform via the commercial immunoSEQ service. Corrections for primer bias and sequencing errors followed previously described methods, while TCRAD and TCRB definitions were based on the IMGT database. The repertoires were analysed using immunoSEQ Analyzer 3.0 and VDJTools for basic statistics, V/J segment usage, diversity estimates, rarefaction and pairwise overlap. Chao1, ChaoE, Efron-Thisted, Shannon and inverse Simpson indices were used to estimate diversity, which was also estimated on datasets down-sampled to the smallest sample. Repertoire overlap used strict matching of CDR3 nucleotide sequence, V gene and J gene, with Jaccard-based multidimensional scaling clustering. Thymus samples yielded on average roughly 840,000 unique TCRB clonotypes, compared with roughly 92,000 from blood samples.

The receptor chain draws on TRBV5-6 and TRBJ2-3, with 9 bases in between that match TRBD2. Input material: thymocytes. This clonotype was sampled from a boy under two years old with a congenital heart defect. Donor details come from another sample of the same person, matched by shared clones. Read as DNA, the sequence is TGTGCCAGCAGCGTCAGAATAGCGGGAGTCAGAGATACGCAGTATTTT. It encodes CASSVRIAGVRDTQYF.